This T cell receptor beta chain was recovered during a study of early T cells in non-severe SARS-CoV-2 infection. Study-level background: Bulk RNA isolated from unsorted whole blood underwent sequencing; chains were not paired. Study outcomes and limitations: Private and CD4 specificities were missed by VDJdb matching, which favored anti-spike CD8 responses.

CDR3 length equals 18 residues. Germline CDR1 SGHNT, CDR2 YYREEE (reference sequence). Trimming took 4 bases from V and 5 from J; bases not matched to a gene: 15. This clonotype was found many times. As yet, its antigen is unknown. In the library, individual cDNA molecules carried attached unique molecular identifiers. In TCRdb, the 5' RACE reads were re-called with MiXCR into one record per CDR3 protein. The data show 25,000 to 30,000 distinct CDR3 sequences, around 5% seen once. The sequence was collected from an adult who was a healthcare worker with PCR-confirmed SARS-CoV-2 infection or an uninfected control (not recorded which). Material: whole blood. The chain combines TRBV5-4 with TRBJ2-1; 10 bases fit TRBD2. This CDR3 reads CASSRGSQSGRADNEQFF. In DNA, the CDR3 is TGTGCCAGCAGCCGCGGAAGCCAGAGCGGGAGGGCCGACAATGAGCAGTTCTTC.